This T cell receptor (beta chain) comes out of a study of T-cell memory formation after mild COVID-19 (dated by TCRdb to about 2021). Looking at the study overall: TCR sequence clusters from the two donors were largely donor specific. In two donors, T-cell clones that expanded and contracted after mild COVID-19 were followed by sequencing TCRalpha and TCRbeta repertoires longitudinally. The cohort was made up of two young adult volunteers, one female and one male, who were previously healthy.

V lost 2 bases and J lost 1 base; the stretch between them is 15 bases long. Measured from the cysteine to the phenylalanine, the CDR3 is 17 residues long. Just the 51-base CDR3 DNA is kept, in frame starting at base 1. The germline V gene (reference sequence) specifies LNHDA as CDR1 and SQIVND as CDR2. As regards this clonotype: Its target antigen remains unknown. No much larger clonotype is one base removed from it; base qualities were not supplied.

The full study reports these points: Contracting CD4+ clones appeared mostly in the CM and EM memory subsets, whereas CD8+ clones were enriched in EMRA. Whether the second-wave clones peaking on day 37 were SARS-CoV-2 specific was not confirmed. Some responding clones were found in pre-infection memory, which suggests that pre-existing cross-reactive memory T cells took part in the SARS-CoV-2 response. Clones that contracted from day 15 to 85 showed balanced CD4/CD8 phenotypes, whereas a second wave of clones that expanded from day 15 to 37 leaned towards CD4+. Only a couple of mild cases were covered by the study, and larger cohorts that include severe cases with pre-infection samples were considered necessary.

Ficoll-Paque density gradient centrifugation was used to isolate PBMCs. The sequencer was an Illumina NovaSeq 6000. Using 5'RACE with constant-segment primers, TCRalpha and TCRbeta cDNA libraries were constructed, with sample barcodes and unique molecular identifiers added in the process. Trizol reagent was used to extract RNA from every sample. Libraries were amplified in two PCR steps, with a second sample barcode and Illumina TruSeq adapters added in the second step. Libraries were sequenced on an Illumina NovaSeq with 2 x 150 bp paired-end reads. For the original study's pipeline: Demultiplexing of reads and collapsing into UMI-guided consensus sequences were performed with migec v1.2.7. Using mixcr v2.1.11, UMI consensuses were aligned to TRA and TRB V and J templates and then assembled into clonotypes. A clonotype was counted as expanded or contracted only if both edgeR and NoisET called the change significant, with noise models trained on biological replicates. edgeR calls used a false discovery rate-adjusted p below 0.01 and a log2 fold-change threshold of 1. PCA with hierarchical clustering of max-normalized trajectories of the 1000 most abundant clonotypes was used as exploratory dynamics analysis. The CD4 or CD8 phenotype of responding clones was assigned using the separately sequenced CD4+ and CD8+ repertoires. TCRdb itself trimmed the public reads at Q25 with fastp, ran MiXCR and retained productive beta chains. Each entry merges the rows of one CDR3 protein and shows their most common DNA and genes. The V and J calls shown here were made by TCRdb, not taken from the authors' results. The sample data list hundreds of thousands of distinct CDR3 sequences, and 25% to 30% of these were observed just once. Approximately 13% of the sample goes to the ten largest clones.

The receptor comes from an adult woman who had mild COVID-19 (a few samples of this study predate the infection). The sample titles of this study are shuffled in the database, so cell type and time point are left out; the donor was told from shared clones. Material: PBMCs or a T cell subset sorted from them (not recorded which). Here the chain combines TRBV19 and TRBJ2-1; no confident D gene assignment can be made. CDR3 sequence: CASSIREGLRSYNEQFF. The DNA reads TGTGCCAGTAGTATACGCGAAGGGCTTAGATCCTACAATGAGCAGTTCTTC.